Listed here are 7 T cell receptor beta chains from one sample, sequenced in a study of blood T cells in healthy people across ages. PCR was performed a second time for about 7 to 12 cycles using a sample-barcoded 5' primer and a J-beta primer mix. TCRdb redid the calling of the 5' RACE reads with MiXCR, one entry per CDR3 protein. This table has approximately 800,000 distinct CDR3 sequences, about 55% appearing once. Sequencing was performed on blood. These receptors all stem from a man at least 80 years old in good health.

This clonotype occurred a few times. The chain is built from TRBV29-1 and TRBJ2-6; D tentatively reads TRBD1 or TRBD2 (5 bases each). The CDR3 is 14 amino acids. Trimming stripped 4 bases from V and 2 bases from J, with 9 bases between. Per germline, CDR1 SQVTM and CDR2 ANQGSEA. The CDR3, as DNA: TGCAGCGTTGGAGGGGTCCCTGGGGCCAACGTCCTGACTTTC. It translates to CSVGGVPGANVLTF. Together with reference TRBV29-1 and TRBJ2-6, the CDR3 gives the full variable domain: SAVISQKPSRDICQRGTSLTIQCQVDSQVTMMFWYRQQPGQSLTLIATANQGSEATYESGFVIDKFPISRPNLTFSTLTVSNMSPEDSSIYLCSVGGVPGANVLTFGAGSRLTVL.

The J gene is TRBJ2-7, the V gene TRBV29-1, with D perhaps being TRBD1 or TRBD2 (7 bases each). Germline V gene sequence: CDR1 SQVTM, CDR2 ANQGSEA. The CDR3 totals 13 residues. V lost 4 bases to trimming and J lost 5 bases, with 15 bases between them. The CDR3, as DNA: TGCAGCGTTGTGCGGGGGACAGTTAACGAGCAGTACTTC. This gives the protein CSVVRGTVNEQYF.

This clonotype was seen only a few times. The J gene is TRBJ2-1, the V gene TRBV28, with 7 bases that match TRBD1. The trim removed 7 bases at V and 8 bases at J, leaving 14 bases unmatched. The CDR3 is 15 residues long. Germline CDR1 is MDHEN and CDR2 is SYDVKM. The CDR3 spells CASNIGTARRDEQFF. DNA of the CDR3: TGTGCCAGCAACATCGGGACAGCTCGGCGGGATGAGCAGTTCTTC.

In this sample, this clonotype turned up many times. The V call is TRBV11-2, the J call TRBJ2-5; 13 nucleotides match TRBD2. This CDR3 comprises 17 residues. V gave up 5 bases and J gave up 2 bases; unmatched junction bases: 8. Germline V lookup: CDR1 SGHAT, CDR2 FQNNGV. The CDR3 sequence is CASSPRTSGRGQETQYF. The DNA of the CDR3 is TGTGCCAGCAGCCCCCGTACTAGCGGGAGGGGACAAGAGACCCAGTACTTC.

The chain joins TRBV7-2 to TRBJ2-2, with 8 nucleotides matching TRBD1. V gave up 5 bases and J gave up 5 bases; unmatched junction bases: 7. The CDR3 has 15 amino acids. Germline values: CDR1 SGHTA, CDR2 FQGNSA. The CDR3 bases are TGTGCCAGCAGCCGCGGACAGGGTCGAACCGGGGAGCTGTTTTTT. Amino acid sequence: CASSRGQGRTGELFF.

This clonotype was observed a handful of times. V is TRBV11-1 and J is TRBJ2-4; D is unclear. This CDR3 spans 16 amino acids. Germline assignment: CDR1 SGHAT and CDR2 FQDESV (reference sequence). Trimming stripped 1 base from V and 2 bases from J, with 12 bases between. CDR3 region: CASSLGTVRTKNIQYF. The CDR3 nucleotides are TGTGCCAGCAGCTTAGGTACAGTACGAACCAAAAACATTCAGTACTTC.

This chain connects TRBV6-1 to TRBJ1-6; no clear D gene. Trimming took off 1 base at V and 2 bases at J, with 9 bases between the two ends. The CDR3 contains 16 residues. Germline loops: CDR1 MNHNS, CDR2 SASEGT. The CDR3: CASSEGVGTYNSPLHF. CDR3 nucleotides: TGTGCCAGCAGTGAAGGGGTTGGGACCTATAATTCACCCCTCCACTTT.